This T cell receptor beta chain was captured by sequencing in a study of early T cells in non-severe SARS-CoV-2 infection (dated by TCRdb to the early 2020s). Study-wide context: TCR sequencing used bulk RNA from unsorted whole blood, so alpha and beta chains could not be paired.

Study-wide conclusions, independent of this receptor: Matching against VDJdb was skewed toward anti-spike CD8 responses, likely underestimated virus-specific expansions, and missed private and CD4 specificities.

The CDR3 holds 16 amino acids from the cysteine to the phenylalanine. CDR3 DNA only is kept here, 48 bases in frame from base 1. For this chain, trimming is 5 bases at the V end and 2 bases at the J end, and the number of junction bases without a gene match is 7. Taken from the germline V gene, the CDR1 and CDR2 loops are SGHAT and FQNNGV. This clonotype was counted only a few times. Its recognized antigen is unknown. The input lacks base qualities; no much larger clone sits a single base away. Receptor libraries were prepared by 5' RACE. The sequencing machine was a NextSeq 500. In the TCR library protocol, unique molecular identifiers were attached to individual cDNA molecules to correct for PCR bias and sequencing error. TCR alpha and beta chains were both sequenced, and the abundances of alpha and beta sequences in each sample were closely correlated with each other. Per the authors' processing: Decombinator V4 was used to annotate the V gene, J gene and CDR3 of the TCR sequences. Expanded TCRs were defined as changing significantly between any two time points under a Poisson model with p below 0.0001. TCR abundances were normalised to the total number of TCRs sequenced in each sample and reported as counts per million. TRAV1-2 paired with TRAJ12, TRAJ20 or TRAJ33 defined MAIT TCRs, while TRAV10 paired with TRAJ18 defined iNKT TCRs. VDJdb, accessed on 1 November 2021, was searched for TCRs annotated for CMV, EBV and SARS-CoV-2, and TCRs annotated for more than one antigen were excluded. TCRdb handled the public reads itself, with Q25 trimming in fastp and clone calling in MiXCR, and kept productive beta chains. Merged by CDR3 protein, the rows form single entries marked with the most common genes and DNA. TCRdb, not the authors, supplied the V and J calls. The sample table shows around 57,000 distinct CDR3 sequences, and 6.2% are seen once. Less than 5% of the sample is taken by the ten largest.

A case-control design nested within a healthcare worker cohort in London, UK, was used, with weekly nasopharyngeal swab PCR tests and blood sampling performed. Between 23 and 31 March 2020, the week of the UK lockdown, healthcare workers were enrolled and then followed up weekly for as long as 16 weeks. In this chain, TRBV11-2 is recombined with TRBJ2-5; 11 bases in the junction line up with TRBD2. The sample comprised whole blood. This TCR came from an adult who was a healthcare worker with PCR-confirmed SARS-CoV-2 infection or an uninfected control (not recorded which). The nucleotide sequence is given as TGTGCCAGCAGCCTAACTAGCGGGAGAGATCAAGAGACCCAGTACTTC. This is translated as CASSLTSGRDQETQYF.